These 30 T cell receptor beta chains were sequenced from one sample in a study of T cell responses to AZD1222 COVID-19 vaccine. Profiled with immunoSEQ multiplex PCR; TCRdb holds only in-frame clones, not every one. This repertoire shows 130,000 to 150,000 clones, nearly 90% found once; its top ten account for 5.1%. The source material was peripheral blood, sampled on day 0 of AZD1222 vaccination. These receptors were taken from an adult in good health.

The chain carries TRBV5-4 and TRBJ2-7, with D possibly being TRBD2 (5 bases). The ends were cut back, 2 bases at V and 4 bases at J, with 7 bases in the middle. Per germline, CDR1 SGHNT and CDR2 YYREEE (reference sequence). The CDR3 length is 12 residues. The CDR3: CASSFRGYEQYF. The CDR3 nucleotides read TGTGCCAGCAGCTTTCGGGGTTACGAGCAGTACTTC. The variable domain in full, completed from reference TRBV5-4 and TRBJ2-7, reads ETGVTQSPTHLIKTRGQQVTLRCSSQSGHNTVSWYQQALGQGPQFIFQYYREEENGRGNFPPRFSGLQFPNYSSELNVNALELDDSALYLCASSFRGYEQYFGPGTRLTVT.

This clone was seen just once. The CDR3 here is CASKERRHNEQFF. The CDR3 DNA follows: TGCGCCAGCAAGGAAAGGCGGCACAATGAGCAGTTCTTC. The chain joins TRBV4-1 to TRBJ2-1; D is undetermined. CDR1 and CDR2 (germline): MGHRA, YSYEKL. With 7 bases removed from V and 5 bases from J, the gap between germline ends came to 12 bases. This CDR3 comprises 13 residues.

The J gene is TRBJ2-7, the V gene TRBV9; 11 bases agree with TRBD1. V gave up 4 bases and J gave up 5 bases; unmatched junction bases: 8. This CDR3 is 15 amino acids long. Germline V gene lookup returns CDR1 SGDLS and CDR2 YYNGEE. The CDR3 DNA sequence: TGTGCCAGCAGCTTCCGGGACAGGGGGTCCAACGAGCAGTACTTC. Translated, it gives CASSFRDRGSNEQYF.

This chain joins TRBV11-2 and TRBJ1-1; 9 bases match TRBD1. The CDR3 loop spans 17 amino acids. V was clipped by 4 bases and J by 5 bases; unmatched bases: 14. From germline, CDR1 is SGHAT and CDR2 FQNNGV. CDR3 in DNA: TGTGCCAGCAGCTCCGCTTCGGACAGGGGAATAGGGACTGAAGCTTTCTTT. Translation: CASSSASDRGIGTEAFF. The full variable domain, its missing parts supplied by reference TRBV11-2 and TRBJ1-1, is EAGVAQSPRYKIIEKRQSVAFWCNPISGHATLYWYQQILGQGPKLLIQFQNNGVVDDSQLPKDRFSAERLKGVDSTLKIQPAKLEDSAVYLCASSSASDRGIGTEAFFGQGTRLTVV.

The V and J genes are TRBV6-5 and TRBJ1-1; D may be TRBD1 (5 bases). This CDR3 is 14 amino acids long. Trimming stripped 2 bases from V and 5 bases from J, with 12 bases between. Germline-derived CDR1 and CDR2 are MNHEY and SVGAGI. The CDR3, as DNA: TGTGCCAGCAGTTACACCCGGGGGACGACTGAAGCTTTCTTT. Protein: CASSYTRGTTEAFF.

Here the CDR3 DNA reads TGTGCCAGCAGCCAACCGCAGAGATACAATCAGCCCCAGCATTTT. Encoded protein: CASSQPQRYNQPQHF. The chain is built from TRBV14 and TRBJ1-5; D is ambiguous. CDR3 length: 15 residues. Germline V gene data show CDR1 as SGHDN and CDR2 as FVKESK. With 2 bases removed from V and 3 bases from J, the gap between germline ends came to 11 bases.

The CDR3 bases are TGCGCCAGCAGCGTCGAAACCCGGGAGCTGTTTTTT. Translating it yields CASSVETRELFF. V gene TRBV5-1 combines with J gene TRBJ2-2; D remains unclear. The germline V gene encodes CDR1 SGHRS and CDR2 YFSETQ. The V end lost 4 bases, the J end lost 9 bases, and 10 bases lay between the germline ends. CDR3 length: 12 amino acids.

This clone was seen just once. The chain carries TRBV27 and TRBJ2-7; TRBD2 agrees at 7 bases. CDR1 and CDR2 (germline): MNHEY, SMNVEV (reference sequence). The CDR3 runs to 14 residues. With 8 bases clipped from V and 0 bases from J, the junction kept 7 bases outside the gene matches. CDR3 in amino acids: CASPLGGDSYEQYF. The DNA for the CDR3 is TGTGCCAGCCCACTGGGGGGGGACTCCTACGAGCAGTACTTC.

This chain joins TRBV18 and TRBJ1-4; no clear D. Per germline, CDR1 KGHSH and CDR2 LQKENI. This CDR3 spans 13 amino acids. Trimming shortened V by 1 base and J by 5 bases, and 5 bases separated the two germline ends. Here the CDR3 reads CASSPQKNEKLFF. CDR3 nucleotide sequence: TGTGCCAGCTCACCACAGAAGAATGAAAAACTGTTTTTT.

This CDR3 reads CASSYRDSLYGYTF. The CDR3 bases are TGTGCCAGCAGTTACCGGGACAGCTTATATGGCTACACCTTC. V and J are TRBV6-5 and TRBJ1-2, with 7 bases matching TRBD1. Unmatched junction bases numbered 5, after V lost 2 bases and J lost 5 bases. The germline gives CDR1 MNHEY, CDR2 SVGAGI. This CDR3 has 14 amino acids.

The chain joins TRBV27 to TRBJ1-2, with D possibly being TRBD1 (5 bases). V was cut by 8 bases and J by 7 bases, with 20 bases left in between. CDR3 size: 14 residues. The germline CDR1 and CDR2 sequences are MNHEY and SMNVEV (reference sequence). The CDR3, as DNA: TGTGCCAGCTGGGGGGGAGGTTCCTTCACTGGCTACACCTTC. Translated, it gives CASWGGGSFTGYTF.

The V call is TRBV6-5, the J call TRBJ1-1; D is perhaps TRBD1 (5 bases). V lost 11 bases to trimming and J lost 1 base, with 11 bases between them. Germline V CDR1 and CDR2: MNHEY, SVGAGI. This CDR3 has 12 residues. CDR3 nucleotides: TGTGCCGCGGGCGGGGCGAACACTGAAGCTTTCTTT. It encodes CAAGGANTEAFF.

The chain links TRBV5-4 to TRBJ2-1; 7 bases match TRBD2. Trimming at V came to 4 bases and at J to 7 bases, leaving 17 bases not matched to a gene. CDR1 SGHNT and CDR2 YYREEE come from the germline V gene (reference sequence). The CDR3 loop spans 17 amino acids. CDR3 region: CASSGGGASGGLNEQFF. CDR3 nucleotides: TGTGCCAGCAGCGGCGGGGGTGCTAGCGGAGGATTGAATGAGCAGTTCTTC.

The CDR3 reads CASSQGGLAGVYNEQFF. CDR3 nucleotides: TGTGCCAGCAGCCAAGGGGGACTAGCGGGGGTATACAATGAGCAGTTCTTC. The V and J genes are TRBV3-1 (or the pseudogene TRBV3-2) and TRBJ2-1; 14 nucleotides match TRBD2. With 1 base clipped from V and 4 bases from J, the junction kept 3 bases outside the gene matches. Germline V CDR1 and CDR2: LGHDT, YNNKEL (reference sequence). This CDR3 comprises 17 residues.

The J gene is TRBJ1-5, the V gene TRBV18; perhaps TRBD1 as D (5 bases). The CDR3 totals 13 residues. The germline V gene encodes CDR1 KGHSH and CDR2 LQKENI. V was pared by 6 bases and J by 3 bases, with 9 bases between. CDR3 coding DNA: TGTGCCAGCTCCCGACAGCTCAATCAGCCCCAGCATTTT. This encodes CASSRQLNQPQHF. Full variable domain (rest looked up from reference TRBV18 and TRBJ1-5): NAGVMQNPRHLVRRRGQEARLRCSPMKGHSHVYWYRQLPEEGLKFMVYLQKENIIDESGMPKERFSAEFPKEGPSILRIQQVVRGDSAAYFCASSRQLNQPQHFGDGTRLSIL.

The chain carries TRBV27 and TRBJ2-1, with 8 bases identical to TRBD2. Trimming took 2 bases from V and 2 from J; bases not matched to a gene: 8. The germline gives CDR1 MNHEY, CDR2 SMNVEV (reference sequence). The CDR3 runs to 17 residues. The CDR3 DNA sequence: TGTGCCAGCAGTTTAAGCGGGAGAAGTCCTACCTACAATGAGCAGTTCTTC. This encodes CASSLSGRSPTYNEQFF.

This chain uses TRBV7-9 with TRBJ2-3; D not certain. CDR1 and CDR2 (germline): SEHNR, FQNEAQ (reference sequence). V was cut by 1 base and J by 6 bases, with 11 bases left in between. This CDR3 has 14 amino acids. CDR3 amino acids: CASSLGGSRDTQYF. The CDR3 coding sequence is TGTGCCAGCAGCTTAGGTGGGTCGAGGGATACGCAGTATTTT.

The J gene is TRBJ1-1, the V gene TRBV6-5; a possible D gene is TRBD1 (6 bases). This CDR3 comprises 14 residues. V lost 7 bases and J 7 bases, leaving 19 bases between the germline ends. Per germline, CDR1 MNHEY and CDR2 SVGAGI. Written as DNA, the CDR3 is TGTGCCAGCACCAAACAGGGAATTCGGGATGAAGCTTTCTTT. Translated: CASTKQGIRDEAFF.

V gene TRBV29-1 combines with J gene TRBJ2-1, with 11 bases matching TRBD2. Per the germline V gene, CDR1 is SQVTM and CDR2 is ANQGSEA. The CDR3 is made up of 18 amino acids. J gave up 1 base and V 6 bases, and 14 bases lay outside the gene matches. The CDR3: CSVGGISSGRLSYNEQFF. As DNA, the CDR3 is TGCAGCGTGGGGGGGATTTCTAGCGGGAGGCTATCCTACAATGAGCAGTTCTTC.

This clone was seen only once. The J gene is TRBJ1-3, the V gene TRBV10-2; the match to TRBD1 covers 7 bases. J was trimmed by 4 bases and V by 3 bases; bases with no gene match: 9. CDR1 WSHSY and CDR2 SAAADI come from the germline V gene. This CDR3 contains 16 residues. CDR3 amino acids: CASSDLGQAWGNTIYF. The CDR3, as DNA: TGCGCCAGCAGTGATTTAGGACAGGCCTGGGGAAACACCATATATTTT.

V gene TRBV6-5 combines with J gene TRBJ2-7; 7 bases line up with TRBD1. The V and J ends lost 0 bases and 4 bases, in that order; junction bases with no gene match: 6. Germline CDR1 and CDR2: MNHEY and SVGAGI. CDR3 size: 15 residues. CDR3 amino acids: CASSYSTQGIYEQYF. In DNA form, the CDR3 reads TGTGCCAGCAGTTACTCCACACAGGGGATATACGAGCAGTACTTC.

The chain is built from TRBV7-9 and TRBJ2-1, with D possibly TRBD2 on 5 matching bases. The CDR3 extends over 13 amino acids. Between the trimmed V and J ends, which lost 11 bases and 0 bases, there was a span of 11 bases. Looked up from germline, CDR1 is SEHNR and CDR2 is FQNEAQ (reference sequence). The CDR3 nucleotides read TGTGCCGCGGGTAAGGCCTCCTACAATGAGCAGTTCTTC. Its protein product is CAAGKASYNEQFF.

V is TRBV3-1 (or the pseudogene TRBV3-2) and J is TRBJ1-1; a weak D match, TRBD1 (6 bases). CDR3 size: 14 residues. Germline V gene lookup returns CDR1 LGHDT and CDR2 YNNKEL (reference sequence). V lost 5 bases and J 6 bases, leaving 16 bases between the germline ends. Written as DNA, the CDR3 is TGTGCCAGCAGCGAGAGGGGGGCAAGCGCTGAAGCTTTCTTT. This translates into CASSERGASAEAFF.

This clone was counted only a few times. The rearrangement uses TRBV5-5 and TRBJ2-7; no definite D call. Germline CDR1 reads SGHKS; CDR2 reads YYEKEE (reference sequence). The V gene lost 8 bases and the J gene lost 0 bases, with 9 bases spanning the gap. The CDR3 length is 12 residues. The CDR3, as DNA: TGTGCCAGATCAGGAAGCTCCTACGAGCAGTACTTC. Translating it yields CARSGSSYEQYF.

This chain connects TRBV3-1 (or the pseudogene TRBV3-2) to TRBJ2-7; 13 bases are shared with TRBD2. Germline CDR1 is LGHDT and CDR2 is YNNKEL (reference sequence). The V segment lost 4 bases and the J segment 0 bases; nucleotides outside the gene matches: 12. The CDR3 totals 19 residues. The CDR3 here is CASSRKTLAGGLSSYEQYF. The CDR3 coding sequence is TGTGCCAGCAGCCGAAAGACACTAGCGGGAGGGTTAAGCTCCTACGAGCAGTACTTC.

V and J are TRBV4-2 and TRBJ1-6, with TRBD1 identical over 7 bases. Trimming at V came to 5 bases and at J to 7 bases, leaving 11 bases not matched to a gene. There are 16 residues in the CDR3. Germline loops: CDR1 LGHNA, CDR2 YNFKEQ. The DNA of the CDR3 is TGTGCCAGCAGCACCTACCCGGGACAGCTAAATTCACCCCTCCACTTT. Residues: CASSTYPGQLNSPLHF.

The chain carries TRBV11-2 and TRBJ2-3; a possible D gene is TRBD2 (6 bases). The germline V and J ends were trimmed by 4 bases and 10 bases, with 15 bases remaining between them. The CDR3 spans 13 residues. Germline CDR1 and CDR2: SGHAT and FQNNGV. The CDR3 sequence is CASSWDFSTPQYF. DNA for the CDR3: TGTGCCAGCAGCTGGGACTTCTCCACCCCGCAGTATTTT.

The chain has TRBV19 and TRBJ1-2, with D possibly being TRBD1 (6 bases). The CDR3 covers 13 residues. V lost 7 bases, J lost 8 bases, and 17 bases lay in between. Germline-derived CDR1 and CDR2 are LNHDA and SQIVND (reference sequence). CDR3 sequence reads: CASNLRGQGGYTF. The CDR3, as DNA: TGTGCCAGTAACCTCAGGGGCCAAGGAGGCTACACCTTC.

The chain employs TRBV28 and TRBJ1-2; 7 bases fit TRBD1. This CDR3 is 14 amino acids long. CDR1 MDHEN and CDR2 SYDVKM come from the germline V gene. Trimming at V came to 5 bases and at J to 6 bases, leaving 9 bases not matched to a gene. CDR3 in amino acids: CASSVSGQWDGYTF. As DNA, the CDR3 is TGTGCCAGCAGTGTGTCGGGACAGTGGGATGGCTACACCTTC.

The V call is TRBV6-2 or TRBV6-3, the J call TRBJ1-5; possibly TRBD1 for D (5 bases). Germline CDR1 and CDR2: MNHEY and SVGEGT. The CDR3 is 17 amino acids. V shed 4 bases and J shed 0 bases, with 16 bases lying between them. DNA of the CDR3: TGTGCCAGCAGTTTGAAGCCACACAGGATTAGCAATCAGCCCCAGCATTTT. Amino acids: CASSLKPHRISNQPQHF.